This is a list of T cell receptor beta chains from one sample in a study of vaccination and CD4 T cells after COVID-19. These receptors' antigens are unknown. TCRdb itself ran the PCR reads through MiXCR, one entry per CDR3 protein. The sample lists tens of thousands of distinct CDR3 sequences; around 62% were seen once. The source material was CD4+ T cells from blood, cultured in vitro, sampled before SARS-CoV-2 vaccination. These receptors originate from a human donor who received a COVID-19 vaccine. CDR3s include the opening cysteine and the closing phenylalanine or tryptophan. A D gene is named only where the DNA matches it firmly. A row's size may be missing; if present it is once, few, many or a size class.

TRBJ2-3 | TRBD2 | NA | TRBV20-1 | CSALRWVAGDTDTQYF | TGCAGTGCACTGCGTTGGGTAGCGGGGGACACAGATACGCAGTATTTT
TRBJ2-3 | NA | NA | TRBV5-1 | CASSLDGAFTDTQYF | TGCGCCAGCAGCTTGGACGGGGCCTTCACAGATACGCAGTATTTT
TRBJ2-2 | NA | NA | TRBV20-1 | CSATKAGNTGELFF | TGCAGTGCTACTAAAGCAGGGAACACCGGGGAGCTGTTTTTT
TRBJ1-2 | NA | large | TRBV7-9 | CASSWGNYGYTF | TGTGCCTCCAGCTGGGGCAACTATGGCTACACCTTC
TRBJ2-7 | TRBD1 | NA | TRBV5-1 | CASSSGLGQGDEQYF | TGCGCCAGCAGCTCCGGATTGGGACAGGGGGACGAGCAGTACTTC
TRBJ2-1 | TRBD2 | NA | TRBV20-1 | CSAGTSGGDYNEQFF | TGCAGTGCTGGGACTAGCGGGGGGGACTACAATGAGCAGTTCTTC
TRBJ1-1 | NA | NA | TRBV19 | CASSIRWEAEAFF | TGTGCCAGTAGTATTCGGTGGGAGGCTGAAGCTTTCTTT
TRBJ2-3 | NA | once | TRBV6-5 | CASSYTPLGREVTDTQYF | TGTGCCAGCAGTTATACCCCCTTGGGCAGGGAAGTTACAGATACGCAGTATTTT
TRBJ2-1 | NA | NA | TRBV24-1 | CATSDVINEQFF | TGTGCCACCAGTGATGTCATCAATGAGCAGTTCTTC
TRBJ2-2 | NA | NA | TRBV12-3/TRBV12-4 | CASRSGGELFF | TGTGCCAGCAGAAGTGGCGGGGAGCTGTTTTTT
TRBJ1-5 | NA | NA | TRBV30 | CAWSVQLNQPQHF | TGTGCCTGGAGTGTACAGTTAAATCAGCCCCAGCATTTT
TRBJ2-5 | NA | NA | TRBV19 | CASSKRAQETQYF | TGTGCCAGTAGCAAGAGGGCACAAGAGACCCAGTACTTC
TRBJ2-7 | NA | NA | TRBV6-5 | CASSSPSATRYF | TGTGCCAGCAGTTCCCCCTCGGCTACTCGGTACTTC
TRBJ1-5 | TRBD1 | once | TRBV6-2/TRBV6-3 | CASSYSGFGTGRYSNQPQHF | TGTGCCAGCAGTTACTCGGGGTTTGGGACAGGGCGTTATAGCAATCAGCCCCAGCATTTT
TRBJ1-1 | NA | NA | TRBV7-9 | CASREGGYTEAFF | TGTGCCAGCAGAGAGGGGGGTTACACTGAAGCTTTCTTT
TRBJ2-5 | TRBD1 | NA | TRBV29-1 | CSVEGTGTGETQYF | TGCAGCGTTGAAGGGACAGGGACTGGAGAGACCCAGTACTTC
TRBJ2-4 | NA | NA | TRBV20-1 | CSAQTAQLAKNIQYF | TGCAGTGCCCAGACAGCTCAACTAGCCAAAAACATTCAGTACTTC
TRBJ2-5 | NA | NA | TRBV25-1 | CASSEGRVQETQYF | TGTGCCAGCAGTGAGGGCAGGGTTCAAGAGACCCAGTACTTC
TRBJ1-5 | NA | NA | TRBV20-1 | CSASRQGLSNQPQHF | TGCAGTGCTAGTAGGCAGGGCTTAAGCAATCAGCCCCAGCATTTT
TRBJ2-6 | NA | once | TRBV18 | CASSPVALVGDGANVLTF | TGTGCCAGCTCACCAGTCGCGTTGGTTGGGGATGGGGCCAACGTCCTGACTTTC
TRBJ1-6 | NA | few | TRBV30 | CACKGPRDSPLHF | TGTGCCTGTAAAGGACCCAGGGACTCACCCCTCCACTTT
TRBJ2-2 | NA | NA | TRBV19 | CASSWGPETGELFF | TGTGCCAGTAGTTGGGGGCCAGAGACCGGGGAGCTGTTTTTT
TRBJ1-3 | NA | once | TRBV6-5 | CASSYSGLKNTIYF | TGTGCCAGCAGTTACTCTGGGCTTAAAAACACCATATATTTT
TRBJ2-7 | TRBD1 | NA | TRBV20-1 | CSASPRDRPYEQYF | TGCAGTGCTAGCCCTCGGGACAGGCCCTACGAGCAGTACTTC
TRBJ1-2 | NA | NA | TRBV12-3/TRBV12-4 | CASSLTENYGYTF | TGTGCCAGCAGTTTGACAGAAAACTATGGCTACACCTTC
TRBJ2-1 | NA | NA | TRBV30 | CAWSGGAGRLEQFF | TGTGCCTGGAGCGGAGGGGCAGGCCGTTTGGAGCAGTTCTTC
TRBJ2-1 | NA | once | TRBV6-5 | CASSYGEESYNEQFF | TGTGCCAGCAGTTACGGGGAGGAGTCCTACAATGAGCAGTTCTTC
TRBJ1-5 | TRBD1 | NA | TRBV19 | CASNPTGMGNQPQHF | TGTGCCAGTAACCCGACAGGGATGGGGAATCAGCCCCAGCATTTT
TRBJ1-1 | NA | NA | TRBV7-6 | CASSSLWGTEAFF | TGTGCCAGCAGCTCCTTGTGGGGCACTGAAGCTTTCTTT
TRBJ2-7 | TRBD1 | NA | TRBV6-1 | CASSGRRQGAYEQYF | TGTGCCAGCAGTGGGAGGCGGCAGGGGGCCTACGAGCAGTACTTC
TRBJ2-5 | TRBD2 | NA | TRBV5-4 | CASSLGGSGGTQYF | TGTGCCAGCAGCTTGGGCGGTAGCGGGGGGACCCAGTACTTC
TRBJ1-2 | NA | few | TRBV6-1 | CASRPPRVGGLGGYTF | TGTGCCAGCAGACCCCCCCGAGTTGGGGGTTTGGGTGGCTACACCTTC
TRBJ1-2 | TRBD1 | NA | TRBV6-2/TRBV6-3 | CASSENRGRGYTF | TGTGCCAGCAGTGAGAACAGGGGGCGCGGCTACACCTTC
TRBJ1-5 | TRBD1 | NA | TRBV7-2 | CASSLDGQGSNQPQHF | TGTGCCAGCAGCCTCGATGGACAGGGTAGCAATCAGCCCCAGCATTTT
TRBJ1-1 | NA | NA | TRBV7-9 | CASSLRDTEAFF | TGTGCCAGCAGCTTACGGGACACTGAAGCTTTCTTT
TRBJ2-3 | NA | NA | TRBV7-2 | CASSFFVEWGGRTDTQYF | TGTGCCAGCAGCTTTTTTGTAGAGTGGGGGGGCCGCACAGATACGCAGTATTTT
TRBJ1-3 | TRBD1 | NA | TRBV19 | CASTPFAGTVYSGNTIYF | TGTGCCAGTACCCCCTTCGCCGGGACAGTCTACTCTGGAAACACCATATATTTT
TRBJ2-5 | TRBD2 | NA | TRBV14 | CASSQAISGATQYF | TGTGCCAGCAGCCAAGCGATTAGCGGGGCGACCCAGTACTTC
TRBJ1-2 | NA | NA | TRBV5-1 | CASSPNAGHIYGYTF | TGCGCCAGCAGCCCTAATGCAGGTCACATCTATGGCTACACCTTC
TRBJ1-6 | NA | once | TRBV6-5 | CASSYSKSSYNSPLHF | TGTGCCAGCAGTTACTCGAAAAGCTCCTATAATTCACCCCTCCACTTT
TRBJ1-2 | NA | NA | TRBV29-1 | CSVEGFEVYGYTF | TGCAGCGTTGAGGGGTTTGAGGTCTATGGCTACACCTTC
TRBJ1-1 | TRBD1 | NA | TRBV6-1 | CASTSRDRRTEAFF | TGTGCCAGCACGTCCCGGGACAGGCGCACTGAAGCTTTCTTT
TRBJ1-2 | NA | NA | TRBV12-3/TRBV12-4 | CASSSYAGDGRGPFNYGYTF | TGTGCCAGCAGTTCTTATGCTGGGGACGGCAGGGGTCCCTTTAACTATGGCTACACCTTC
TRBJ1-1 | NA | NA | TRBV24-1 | CATSDAGTENTEAFF | TGTGCCACCAGTGATGCAGGGACGGAGAACACTGAAGCTTTCTTT
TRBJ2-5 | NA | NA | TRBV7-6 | CASSHKDTNQETQYF | TGTGCCAGCAGCCATAAGGACACAAACCAAGAGACCCAGTACTTC
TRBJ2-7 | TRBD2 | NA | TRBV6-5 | CASSSPGLGGFEQYF | TGTGCCAGCAGTTCTCCGGGACTAGGGGGTTTCGAGCAGTACTTC
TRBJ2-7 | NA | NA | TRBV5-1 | CASSFGGMLYEQYF | TGCGCCAGCAGCTTTGGGGGTATGTTGTACGAGCAGTACTTC
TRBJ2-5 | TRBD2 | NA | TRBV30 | CAWSRLAGGPGETQYF | TGTGCCTGGAGTAGGCTAGCGGGGGGGCCTGGAGAGACCCAGTACTTC
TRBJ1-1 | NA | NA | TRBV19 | CASRGTGSNTEAFF | TGTGCCAGTAGAGGAACAGGGAGTAACACTGAAGCTTTCTTT
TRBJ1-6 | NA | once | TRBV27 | CASSYRPRGNSPLHF | TGTGCCAGCAGTTACCGCCCCCGGGGTAATTCACCCCTCCACTTT
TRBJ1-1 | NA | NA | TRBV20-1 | CSAREGGGTEAFF | TGCAGTGCTAGAGAGGGCGGGGGGACTGAAGCTTTCTTT
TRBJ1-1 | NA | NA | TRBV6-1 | CASSRGRNTEAFF | TGTGCCAGCAGTCGGGGGCGCAACACTGAAGCTTTCTTT
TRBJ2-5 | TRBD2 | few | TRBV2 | CASSGTSGGSWKTQYF | TGTGCCAGCAGCGGGACTAGCGGGGGTAGTTGGAAGACCCAGTACTTC
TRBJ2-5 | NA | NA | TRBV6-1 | CASSRQFESGAPLETQYF | TGTGCCAGCAGCCGACAATTCGAATCCGGGGCGCCTTTGGAGACCCAGTACTTC
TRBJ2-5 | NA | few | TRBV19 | CASRGETQYF | TGTGCCAGTAGGGGGGAGACCCAGTACTTC
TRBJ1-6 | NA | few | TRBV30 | CAWSTGIYSPLHF | TGTGCCTGGAGTACAGGGATTTATTCACCCCTCCACTTT
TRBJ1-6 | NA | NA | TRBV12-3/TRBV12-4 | CASSPDRIYRSSYNSPLHF | TGTGCCAGCAGTCCCGACAGGATCTACCGGAGCTCCTATAATTCACCCCTCCACTTT
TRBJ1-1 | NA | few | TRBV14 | CASSQVPGRLGNTEAFF | TGTGCCAGCAGCCAAGTTCCGGGACGCCTGGGGAACACTGAAGCTTTCTTT